The 20 T cell receptor beta chains reported below all come from one sample, sequenced in a study of blood T cell repertoires in COVID-19. Only in-frame clones appear in the TCRdb table, and some are missing; sequencing was by immunoSEQ multiplex PCR. The table records hundreds of thousands of clones, 90% of them present only once. Sequencing was performed on peripheral blood. The source is a woman between 35 and 50 years old with COVID-19, enrolled during active disease.

The CDR3 DNA follows: TGTGCCTGGAGTCCGGCGGGACCCAGTTCTCAGTTCTTC. Its protein product is CAWSPAGPSSQFF. The chain joins TRBV30 to TRBJ2-1; tentatively, D is TRBD2 (6 bases). Germline V gives CDR1 GTSNPN, CDR2 SVGIG (reference sequence). The CDR3 has 13 amino acids. Trimming shortened V by 2 bases and J by 13 bases, and 18 bases separated the two germline ends.

The chain employs TRBV4-1 and TRBJ2-2, with a tentative D call TRBD1 (5 bases). Germline CDR1 reads MGHRA; CDR2 reads YSYEKL. With 0 bases removed from V and 7 bases from J, the gap between germline ends came to 15 bases. This CDR3 is built from 16 residues. CDR3 sequence: CASSQELTRAYGELFF. The DNA for the CDR3 is TGCGCCAGCAGCCAAGAACTTACCAGGGCGTACGGGGAGCTGTTTTTT.

The rearrangement joins TRBV6-2 or TRBV6-3 to TRBJ1-2; no clear D. This CDR3 has 13 residues. Germline CDR1 MNHEY, CDR2 SVGEGT. The V end was cut by 2 bases, the J end by 6 bases, with 10 bases between. CDR3 in DNA: TGTGCCAGCAGTTACCTGGGAGCGAATGGCTACACCTTC. It yields the protein CASSYLGANGYTF.

V and J are TRBV11-2 and TRBJ2-1; 9 nucleotides line up with TRBD2. Germline lookup yields CDR1 SGHAT and CDR2 FQNNGV. Trimming cost V 1 base and J 4 bases; bases outside gene matches: 8. The CDR3 length is 17 residues. The DNA of the CDR3 is TGTGCCAGCAGCTTAGGGCGGGGGGGAAACATGTACAATGAGCAGTTCTTC. Amino acids: CASSLGRGGNMYNEQFF.

V gene TRBV30 combines with J gene TRBJ1-2; 12 bases are shared with TRBD1. Germline values: CDR1 GTSNPN, CDR2 SVGIG (reference sequence). This CDR3 spans 16 amino acids. With V trimmed by 5 bases and J by 4 bases, 11 bases remained unmatched. Written as DNA, the CDR3 is TGTGCCTGGGGGGGGCCCGGGACAGGGGGCCTCTATGGCTACACCTTC. Translation: CAWGGPGTGGLYGYTF.

The rearrangement joins TRBV4-1 to TRBJ2-1; 10 positions match TRBD2. Per the germline V gene, CDR1 is MGHRA and CDR2 is YSYEKL. The V and J ends lost 0 bases and 9 bases, in that order; junction bases with no gene match: 11. This CDR3 comprises 17 residues. As DNA, the CDR3 is TGCGCCAGCAGCCAAGAAGGTTCAGCGGGGGGGTCCTTTGAGCAGTTCTTC. As protein: CASSQEGSAGGSFEQFF.

This chain uses TRBV10-3 with TRBJ1-3; D is perhaps TRBD1 (5 bases). Trimming cost V 4 bases and J 1 base, with 20 bases left between them. CDR1 is ENHRY, CDR2 SYGVKD, per germline. The CDR3 spans 18 residues. The CDR3 DNA follows: TGTGCCATCAGTGCGGGTCAGTGGGGCAGCGAGTCTGGAAACACCATATATTTT. It yields the protein CAISAGQWGSESGNTIYF.

This clone was observed once. This rearrangement joins TRBV3-1 (or the pseudogene TRBV3-2) to TRBJ2-1, with D possibly being TRBD1 (6 bases). The germline V gene encodes CDR1 LGHDT and CDR2 YNNKEL (reference sequence). CDR3 length: 16 residues. V lost 1 base to trimming and J lost 5 bases, with 15 bases between them. CDR3 sequence reads: CASSQVGLGQDNEQFF. CDR3 nucleotides: TGTGCCAGCAGCCAAGTTGGATTGGGACAAGACAATGAGCAGTTCTTC.

This clone was seen just once. J is TRBJ1-1 and V is TRBV19; a weak D match, TRBD1 (5 bases). The V end lost 5 bases, the J end lost 13 bases, and 23 bases lay between the germline ends. The CDR3 spans 14 residues. Germline CDR1 is LNHDA and CDR2 is SQIVND (reference sequence). The CDR3 DNA is TGTGCCAGTAGTGAAGGGGTAACTGGTCGTTTGTGTTTCTTT. It encodes CASSEGVTGRLCFF.

The rearrangement uses TRBV29-1 and TRBJ2-5; D perhaps matches TRBD1 (5 bases). Germline V gene sequence: CDR1 SQVTM, CDR2 ANQGSEA. CDR3 length equals 12 residues. Trimming took off 7 bases at V and 0 bases at J, with 9 bases between the two ends. As DNA, the CDR3 is TGCAGCGCCGACAGCTACCAAGAGACCCAGTACTTC. Translating it yields CSADSYQETQYF.

This chain joins TRBV7-9 and TRBJ2-1; TRBD2 aligns across 14 bases. This CDR3 region has 17 residues. The ends lost 5 bases at V and 5 bases at J; junction bases unmatched: 8. CDR1 is SEHNR and CDR2 is FQNEAQ in the germline V gene (reference sequence). The CDR3 spells CASSPGGLAGVHNEQFF. In DNA form, the CDR3 reads TGTGCCAGCAGCCCAGGGGGACTAGCGGGAGTTCACAATGAGCAGTTCTTC.

A remark on this clone: This CDR3 is also generated by other DNA sequences in the sample. The rearrangement uses TRBV18 and TRBJ2-1; 14 bases map to TRBD2. The V and J ends lost 6 bases and 7 bases, in that order; junction bases with no gene match: 5. CDR1 is KGHSH and CDR2 is LQKENI in the germline V gene. The CDR3 extends over 15 amino acids. The CDR3 DNA is TGTGCCAGCTCCTCCGGACTAGCGGGAGGAAATGAGCAGTTCTTC. Protein sequence: CASSSGLAGGNEQFF.

The chain combines TRBV7-3 with TRBJ2-2; 7 bases line up with TRBD2. Germline CDR1 SGHTA, CDR2 FQGTGA. This CDR3 contains 16 residues. V shed 6 bases and J 5 bases; nucleotides not matched to a gene: 12. CDR3 sequence reads: CASRVNGGRETGELFF. Here the CDR3 DNA reads TGTGCCAGCAGGGTGAATGGCGGGAGAGAAACCGGGGAGCTGTTTTTT.

CDR3 protein: CASSLVASGTDTQYF. The CDR3 DNA reads as TGCGCCAGCAGCTTGGTAGCTAGCGGCACAGATACGCAGTATTTT. This sequence joins TRBV5-1 and TRBJ2-3; TRBD2 might be the D (6 bases). This CDR3 contains 15 residues. CDR1 and CDR2 from the germline V gene are SGHRS and YFSETQ. V was trimmed by 0 bases and J by 1 base, leaving 9 bases between them. Complete variable domain (other parts from reference TRBV5-1 and TRBJ2-3): KAGVTQTPRYLIKTRGQQVTLSCSPISGHRSVSWYQQTPGQGLQFLFEYFSETQRNKGNFPGRFSGRQFSNSRSEMNVSTLELGDSALYLCASSLVASGTDTQYFGPGTRLTVL.

This sequence joins TRBV19 and TRBJ1-2; D might be TRBD1 (5 bases). The CDR3 length is 16 residues. Germline CDR1 LNHDA, CDR2 SQIVND (reference sequence). The germline V and J ends were trimmed by 3 bases and 1 base, with 15 bases remaining between them. CDR3 protein: CASSIRRGLGNYGYTF. CDR3 coding DNA: TGTGCCAGTAGTATCAGGCGGGGCCTGGGTAACTATGGCTACACCTTC.

This chain connects TRBV24-1 to TRBJ2-1; 12 bases are a match to TRBD2. The CDR3 consists of 16 residues. CDR1 is KGHDR and CDR2 is SFDVKD in the germline V gene. The V and J ends lost 7 bases and 3 bases, in that order; junction bases with no gene match: 6. The CDR3 sequence: CATSPTSGGIYNEQFF. In DNA, the CDR3 is TGTGCCACCAGCCCTACTAGCGGGGGGATCTACAATGAGCAGTTCTTC.

The genes are TRBV5-1 and TRBJ2-4, with a weak D call TRBD1 (5 bases). V lost 0 bases to trimming and J lost 2 bases, with 18 bases between them. Per germline, CDR1 SGHRS and CDR2 YFSETQ. The CDR3 totals 18 residues. This CDR3 is CASSLEGQGRVTKNIQYF. In DNA, the CDR3 is TGCGCCAGCAGCTTGGAAGGGCAGGGTAGGGTTACCAAAAACATTCAGTACTTC.

The chain uses TRBV5-5 and TRBJ2-5; D is undetermined. Germline V gives CDR1 SGHKS, CDR2 YYEKEE (reference sequence). There are 12 residues in the CDR3. V was pared by 0 bases and J by 4 bases, with 4 bases between. CDR3 region: CASSLDRETQYF. The CDR3 DNA is TGTGCCAGCAGCTTGGACAGAGAGACCCAGTACTTC.

The V and J genes are TRBV18 and TRBJ1-4; D is possibly TRBD1 (6 bases). Germline CDR1 and CDR2: KGHSH and LQKENI. The ends were cut back, 6 bases at V and 3 bases at J, with 20 bases in the middle. CDR3 length equals 17 residues. DNA of the CDR3: TGTGCCAGCTCGCAAGGGGCAGGGGCTGCGGCTAATGAAAAACTGTTTTTT. Translating it yields CASSQGAGAAANEKLFF.

V usage is TRBV29-1 and J usage is TRBJ2-3; TRBD1 agrees at 8 bases. This CDR3 comprises 12 residues. Germline CDR1 and CDR2: SQVTM and ANQGSEA. V lost 7 bases to trimming and J lost 3 bases; unmatched junction nucleotides: 3. CDR3 loop: CSARQGTDTQYF. The DNA of the CDR3 is TGCAGCGCAAGACAGGGGACAGATACGCAGTATTTT.